The 9 T cell receptor beta chains given below trace back to one sample, sequenced in a study of CD8 T cells in ankylosing spondylitis. TCRdb reprocessed the 5' RACE reads with MiXCR, giving one entry per CDR3 protein. Of 85,000 to 90,000 distinct CDR3 sequences listed, 27% were seen once; the top ten hold roughly 59%. Sequencing input: blood, either unsorted or a sorted T cell fraction (not recorded which). The origin of the receptors is a male donor with ankylosing spondylitis or in good health (not recorded which).

This clonotype was picked up a small number of times. V and J are TRBV7-9 and TRBJ1-4; 10 positions match TRBD1. Germline V gene sequence: CDR1 SEHNR, CDR2 FQNEAQ (reference sequence). This CDR3 has 16 amino acids. Trimming at V came to 1 base and at J to 3 bases, leaving 2 bases not matched to a gene. The CDR3 region is CASSLGQGAPNEKLFF. CDR3 nucleotide sequence: TGTGCCAGCAGCTTAGGACAGGGGGCTCCTAATGAAAAACTGTTTTTT.

Ten or more counts support this clonotype. J is TRBJ1-1 and V is TRBV12-3 or TRBV12-4; D ambiguous. There are 14 residues in the CDR3. V was trimmed by 7 bases and J by 0 bases, leaving 12 bases between them. The CDR3 DNA reads as TGTGCCAGCACTCCATGGGGTGTGAACACTGAAGCTTTCTTT. Translation: CASTPWGVNTEAFF.

V is TRBV15 and J is TRBJ2-7, with D maybe TRBD1 (5 bases). The V and J ends lost 1 base and 6 bases respectively, with 13 bases between them. This CDR3 is built from 14 residues. Looked up from germline, CDR1 is LNHNV and CDR2 is YYDKDF (reference sequence). CDR3 nucleotides: TGTGCCACCAGCAGAGTCGCAGGGATTGGCGAGCAGTACTTC. Residues: CATSRVAGIGEQYF.

The chain has TRBV10-3 and TRBJ2-1; 8 bases are shared with TRBD2. In germline, CDR1 is ENHRY, CDR2 SYGVKD. V gave up 9 bases and J gave up 3 bases; unmatched junction bases: 4. This CDR3 has 13 residues. The CDR3 sequence: CAITSGGYNEQFF. The CDR3 DNA follows: TGTGCCATAACTAGCGGAGGCTACAATGAGCAGTTCTTC.

The chain links TRBV3-1 to TRBJ1-4; D is uncertain. CDR1 is LGHDT and CDR2 is YNNKEL in the germline V gene (reference sequence). The CDR3 loop spans 14 amino acids. V lost 4 bases and J lost 7, with 13 bases in between. The CDR3 reads CASSLRRSGEKLFF. In DNA form, the CDR3 reads TGTGCCAGCAGCCTACGTCGGAGCGGTGAAAAACTGTTTTTT.

The chain employs TRBV7-2 and TRBJ2-3, with 8 bases fitting TRBD2. V dropped 2 bases and J dropped 0; count of bases not matched to a gene: 7. Germline CDR1 reads SGHTA; CDR2 reads FQGNSA. The CDR3 has 17 amino acids. CDR3 nucleotide sequence: TGTGCCAGCAGCTTAAGGAGCGGGAGAACTAGCACAGATACGCAGTATTTT. Its translation is CASSLRSGRTSTDTQYF.

The chain carries TRBV11-2 and TRBJ2-4, with 12 positions matching TRBD2. This CDR3 spans 19 amino acids. Trimming at V came to 1 base and at J to 2 bases, leaving 9 bases not matched to a gene. Germline CDR1 is SGHAT and CDR2 is FQNNGV. CDR3: CASSLGYLAGGPSKNIQYF. CDR3 in DNA: TGTGCCAGCAGCTTAGGGTATCTAGCGGGGGGGCCTTCCAAAAACATTCAGTACTTC. Full variable domain (rest looked up from reference TRBV11-2 and TRBJ2-4): EAGVAQSPRYKIIEKRQSVAFWCNPISGHATLYWYQQILGQGPKLLIQFQNNGVVDDSQLPKDRFSAERLKGVDSTLKIQPAKLEDSAVYLCASSLGYLAGGPSKNIQYFGAGTRLSVL.

This clonotype came up a few times. The rearrangement joins TRBV5-1 to TRBJ2-5; possibly TRBD1 for D (6 bases). The germline CDR1 and CDR2 sequences are SGHRS and YFSETQ. There are 14 residues in the CDR3. V dropped 4 bases and J dropped 2 bases, with 12 bases sitting between them. The chain's CDR3 is CASSKQGVQETQYF. The CDR3 DNA reads as TGCGCCAGCAGCAAACAGGGTGTTCAAGAGACCCAGTACTTC.

This clonotype was seen repeatedly, ten times or more. The V call is TRBV5-5, the J call TRBJ1-2; TRBD1 is a possible D gene (5 bases). This CDR3 is built from 15 residues. The germline gives CDR1 SGHKS, CDR2 YYEKEE (reference sequence). V gave up 0 bases and J gave up 4 bases, with 13 bases separating them. The CDR3 spells CASSLGAGYRYGYTF. CDR3 sequence (DNA): TGTGCCAGCAGCTTGGGTGCAGGGTATCGCTATGGCTACACCTTC.